The sequence of this T cell receptor (beta chain) was determined in a study of cytomegalovirus exposure and HLA in healthy donors. Background on the study: HLA-typed donors were the source of 90 million or so unique TCRs, which an early data release held. Overall study results and limits: An analysis that was carried out later associated 17,000 or so TCR beta sequences with HLA alleles at 0.05 false discovery rate. Earlier findings revealed that most TCR beta V segments proved productive either about 87% or about 30% of the time.

A word on this clone: Its antigen is currently unknown.

PCR amplification relied on 60 Vbeta primers (plus 13 Jbeta primers). Produced via immunoSEQ multiplex PCR; TCRdb's table is partial and in-frame only. The table has under 200,000 clones, less than 90% seen once. This CDR3 is built from 15 residues. With V trimmed by 4 bases and J by 5 bases, 9 bases remained unmatched. Germline lookup yields CDR1 SGHNT and CDR2 YYREEE (reference sequence). Input material: PBMCs. V gene TRBV5-4 combines with J gene TRBJ2-5; 9 positions match TRBD1. The TCR comes from a man aged 25-45 years in good health and CMV-seronegative. The CDR3 sequence: CASSPGDRAIETQYF. In nucleotides, the CDR3 is TGTGCCAGCAGCCCCGGGGACAGGGCCATTGAGACCCAGTACTTC.